This T cell receptor beta chain was sequenced for a study of vaccination effects on CD4 cells after COVID-19. On the study more broadly: Of the BNT162b2 and mRNA-1273 vaccines, participants received two doses of one or the other.

Generated by immunoSEQ multiplex PCR, the TCRdb table keeps only in-frame clones and is missing some. The sample has approximately 24,000 clones, roughly three quarters seen once; the top ten hold about a tenth. Antigen-specific CD4+ T cells were expanded (with viral peptide pools) by the ViraFEST assay ahead of sequencing. Following a roughly 10-day culture, CD4+ T cells were purified. None of the vaccinated had previously contracted SARS-CoV-2, and their nucleocapsid antibodies tested negative. Cultures got half-medium changes with IL-2 on days 3 and 7. As concerns this clone: Its matching antigen is unknown.

Germline-derived CDR1 and CDR2 are SEHNR and FQNEAQ (reference sequence). Trimming stripped 5 bases from V and 5 bases from J, with 12 bases between. The CDR3 has 14 residues. Sequencing was performed on CD4+ T cells from PBMCs cultured with HCoV-NL63 spike peptides, taken before COVID-19 vaccination. The TCR comes from a human donor who received a COVID-19 vaccine. V is TRBV7-9 and J is TRBJ1-4; D remains unclear. Here the CDR3 reads CASSPDGPNEKLFF. CDR3 DNA sequence: TGTGCCAGCAGCCCAGACGGCCCGAATGAAAAACTGTTTTTT.